A selection of T cell receptor beta chains follows, all from one sample in a study of cytotoxic CD8 clonotypes in ibrutinib-treated CLL. TCRdb's table, derived via immunoSEQ multiplex PCR, lists solely in-frame clones and lacks some. The sample has about 89,000 clones, 78% seen once; the top ten hold about 33%. This sample comprised PBMCs, obtained after 12 months of ibrutinib treatment. The source of these receptors is a human donor with chronic lymphocytic leukemia. CDR3s include the opening cysteine and the closing phenylalanine or tryptophan. A D gene is named only where the DNA matches it firmly. Some rows mark clone size as missing; the rest say once, few, many or name a class of expanded clone.

14 | TRBJ2-5 | - | - | TRBV5-1 | CASSLGTGSETQYF | TGCGCCAGCAGCTTGGGGACCGGCTCGGAGACCCAGTACTTC
14 | TRBJ2-7 | - | - | TRBV7-3 | CASSPLPGAYEQYF | TGTGCCAGCAGCCCCCTCCCCGGAGCCTACGAGCAGTACTTC
15 | TRBJ2-4 | - | - | TRBV25-1 | CASSEVLGQKNIQYF | TGTGCCAGCAGTGAAGTTCTAGGCCAAAAAAACATTCAGTACTTC
14 | TRBJ1-2 | - | - | TRBV4-1 | CASSRTGSGYGYTF | TGCGCCAGCAGCCGTACAGGGTCTGGCTATGGCTACACCTTC
12 | TRBJ2-7 | - | - | TRBV25-1 | CASSYEGSEQYF | TGTGCCAGCAGTTACGAGGGGAGCGAGCAGTACTTC
14 | TRBJ2-5 | few | - | TRBV28 | CASRMSGFGETQYF | TGTGCCAGCAGGATGTCGGGATTTGGAGAGACCCAGTACTTC
14 | TRBJ1-2 | - | - | TRBV15 | CATSSSLGAYGYTF | TGTGCCACCAGCTCAAGCCTTGGGGCCTATGGCTACACCTTC
16 | TRBJ2-3 | - | - | TRBV11-3 | CASSRKPGLGTDTQYF | TGTGCCAGCAGCCGTAAGCCGGGGCTTGGCACAGATACGCAGTATTTT
16 | TRBJ1-6 | - | - | TRBV18 | CASSPGRDATNSPLHF | TGTGCCAGCTCACCGGGGAGGGACGCCACCAATTCACCCCTCCACTTT
13 | TRBJ1-2 | - | - | TRBV7-9 | CASSVSANYGYTF | TGTGCCAGCTCCGTCTCCGCTAACTATGGCTACACCTTC
15 | TRBJ1-3 | - | - | TRBV6-1 | CASSEQGTSGNTIYF | TGTGCCAGCAGTGAACAGGGCACCTCTGGAAACACCATATATTTT
15 | TRBJ2-7 | - | TRBD2 | TRBV19 | CASSPASGGPYEQYF | TGTGCCAGTAGTCCCGCGTCGGGGGGGCCCTACGAGCAGTACTTC
14 | TRBJ2-1 | once | - | TRBV19 | CASLDPGIEDEQFF | TGTGCCAGCCTTGACCCGGGGATCGAGGATGAGCAGTTCTTC
15 | TRBJ2-3 | - | TRBD2 | TRBV6-5 | CASSRSGEPPDTQYF | TGTGCCAGCAGTAGAAGCGGGGAGCCCCCAGATACGCAGTATTTT
17 | TRBJ2-2 | - | TRBD2 | TRBV7-3 | CASSLNGLAGNSGELFF | TGTGCCAGCAGCTTAAATGGACTAGCGGGAAATTCCGGGGAGCTGTTTTTT
16 | TRBJ2-3 | - | TRBD2 | TRBV18 | CASSPRRGGNADTQYF | TGTGCCAGCTCACCGAGGCGGGGGGGCAACGCAGATACGCAGTATTTT
13 | TRBJ2-7 | - | - | TRBV5-6 | CASSEDRTYEQYF | TGTGCCAGCAGCGAGGACAGAACCTACGAGCAGTACTTC